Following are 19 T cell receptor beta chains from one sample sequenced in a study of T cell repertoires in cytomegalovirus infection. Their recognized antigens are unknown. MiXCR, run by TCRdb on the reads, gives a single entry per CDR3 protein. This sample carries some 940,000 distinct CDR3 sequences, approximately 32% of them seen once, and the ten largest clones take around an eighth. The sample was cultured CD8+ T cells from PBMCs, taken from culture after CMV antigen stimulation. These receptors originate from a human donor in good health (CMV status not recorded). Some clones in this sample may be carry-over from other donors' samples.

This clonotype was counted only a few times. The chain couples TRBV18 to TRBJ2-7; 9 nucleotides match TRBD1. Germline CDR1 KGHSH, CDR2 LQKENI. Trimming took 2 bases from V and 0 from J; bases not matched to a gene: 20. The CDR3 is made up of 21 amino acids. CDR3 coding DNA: TGTGCCAGCTCACCATTTTACACCGGGACAGGGCATCCCTTAAGCTCCTACGAGCAGTACGTC. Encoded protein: CASSPFYTGTGHPLSSYEQYV.

This chain's CDR3 is CASSLIRGQETEAFF. Here the CDR3 DNA reads TGTGCCAGCAGCTTAATCAGGGGGCAGGAAACTGAAGCTTTCTTT. The V call is TRBV7-4, the J call TRBJ1-1; the match to TRBD1 covers 8 bases. CDR1 and CDR2 (germline): SGHVT, SQSDAQ. The CDR3 is 15 residues long. The junction had 7 bases not matched to a gene; V was cut back by 2 bases and J by 5 bases. Combining the CDR3 with reference TRBV7-4 and TRBJ1-1 gives the whole variable domain GAGVSQSPRYKVAKRGRDVALRCDSISGHVTLYWYRQTLGQGSEVLTYSQSDAQRDKSGRPSGRFSAERPERSVSTLKIQRTEQGDSAVYLCASSLIRGQETEAFFGQGTRLTVV.

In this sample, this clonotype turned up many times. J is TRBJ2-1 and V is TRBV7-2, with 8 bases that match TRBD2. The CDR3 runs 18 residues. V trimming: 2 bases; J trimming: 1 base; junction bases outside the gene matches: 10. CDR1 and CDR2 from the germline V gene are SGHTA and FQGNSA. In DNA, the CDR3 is TGTGCCAGCAGCTTACCGGGGGGGCCCCTAATTTCCTACAATGAGCAGTTCTTC. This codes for CASSLPGGPLISYNEQFF.

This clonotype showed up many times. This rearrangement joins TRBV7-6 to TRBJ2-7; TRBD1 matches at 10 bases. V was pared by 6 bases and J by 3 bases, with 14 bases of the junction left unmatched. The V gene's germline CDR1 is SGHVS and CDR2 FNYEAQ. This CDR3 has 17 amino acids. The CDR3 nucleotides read TGTGCCAGCAGTCAGGACAGGGGGGGGTCCACTGACTACGAGCAGTACTTC. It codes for CASSQDRGGSTDYEQYF.

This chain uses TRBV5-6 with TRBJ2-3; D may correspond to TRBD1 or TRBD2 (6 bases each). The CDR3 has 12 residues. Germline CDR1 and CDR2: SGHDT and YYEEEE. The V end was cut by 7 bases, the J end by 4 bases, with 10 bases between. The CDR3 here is CASWGAADTQYF. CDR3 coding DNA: TGTGCCAGCTGGGGGGCCGCAGATACGCAGTATTTT.

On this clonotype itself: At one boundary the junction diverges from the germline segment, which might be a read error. DNA of the CDR3: TGTGCCAGCAACCAAGAACCTCCGTCCCATCTGACCGGGGAGCTGTTTTTT. Its translation: CASNQEPPSHLTGELFF. The V call is TRBV4-1, the J call TRBJ2-2; no definite D call. Germline lookup yields CDR1 MGHRA and CDR2 YSYEKL. CDR3 size: 17 residues.

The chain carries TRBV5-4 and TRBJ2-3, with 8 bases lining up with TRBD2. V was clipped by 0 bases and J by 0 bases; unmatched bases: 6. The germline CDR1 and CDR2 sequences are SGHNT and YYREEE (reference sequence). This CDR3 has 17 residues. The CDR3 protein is CASSLGEASGSTDTQYF. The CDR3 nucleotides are TGTGCCAGCAGCTTGGGGGAGGCTAGCGGGAGCACAGATACGCAGTATTTT.

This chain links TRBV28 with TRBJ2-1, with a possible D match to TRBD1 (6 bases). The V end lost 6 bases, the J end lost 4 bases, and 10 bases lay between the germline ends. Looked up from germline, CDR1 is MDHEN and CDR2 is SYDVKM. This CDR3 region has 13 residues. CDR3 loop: CASRGAEYNEQFF. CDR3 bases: TGTGCCAGCAGGGGGGCGGAGTACAATGAGCAGTTCTTC.

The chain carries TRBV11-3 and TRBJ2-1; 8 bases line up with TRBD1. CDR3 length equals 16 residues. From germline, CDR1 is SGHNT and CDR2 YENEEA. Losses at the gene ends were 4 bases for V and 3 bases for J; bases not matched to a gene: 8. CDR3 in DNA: TGTGCCAGCAGCTCTACCGGGACAGGCAGCTACAATGAGCAGTTCTTC. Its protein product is CASSSTGTGSYNEQFF.

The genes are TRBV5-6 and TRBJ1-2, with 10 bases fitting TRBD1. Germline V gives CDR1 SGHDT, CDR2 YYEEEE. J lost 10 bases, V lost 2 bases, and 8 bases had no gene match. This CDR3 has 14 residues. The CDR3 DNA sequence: TGTGCCAGCAGCTTCGGGACAGGGGTCTTGGACTACACCTTC. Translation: CASSFGTGVLDYTF.

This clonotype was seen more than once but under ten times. The CDR3 DNA reads TGTGCCAGCAGTTACGGGAGGACTAGCGGGGAGTCCTACGAGCAGTACGTC. Encoded protein: CASSYGRTSGESYEQYV. The V and J genes are TRBV6-6 and TRBJ2-7, with 12 bases fitting TRBD2. This CDR3 is 17 amino acids long. With V trimmed by 2 bases and J by 1 base, 6 bases remained unmatched. CDR1 MNHNY and CDR2 SVGAGI come from the germline V gene (reference sequence).

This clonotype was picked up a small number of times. Here the CDR3 DNA reads TGTGCCAGCAGTCCTGCAGGTAACGAGCAGTACGTC. It is translated as CASSPAGNEQYV. The chain uses TRBV6-6 and TRBJ2-7; D is unclear. Germline values: CDR1 MNHNY, CDR2 SVGAGI (reference sequence). Trimming took 5 bases from V and 5 from J, leaving 10 bases between them. This CDR3 has 12 residues.

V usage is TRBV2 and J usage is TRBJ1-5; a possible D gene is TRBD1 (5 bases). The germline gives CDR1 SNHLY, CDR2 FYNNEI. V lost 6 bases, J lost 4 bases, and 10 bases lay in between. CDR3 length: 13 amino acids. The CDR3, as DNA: TGTGCCAGCAGAGCCCGGGGGAATCAGCCCCAGCATTTT. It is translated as CASRARGNQPQHF.

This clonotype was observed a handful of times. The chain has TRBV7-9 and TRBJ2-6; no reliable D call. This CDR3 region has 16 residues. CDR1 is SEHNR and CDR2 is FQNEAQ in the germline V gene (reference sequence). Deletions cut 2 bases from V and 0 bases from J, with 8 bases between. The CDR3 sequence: CASSLTGYSGANVLTF. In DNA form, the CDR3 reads TGTGCCAGCAGCTTAACCGGCTACTCTGGGGCCAACGTCCTGACTTTC.

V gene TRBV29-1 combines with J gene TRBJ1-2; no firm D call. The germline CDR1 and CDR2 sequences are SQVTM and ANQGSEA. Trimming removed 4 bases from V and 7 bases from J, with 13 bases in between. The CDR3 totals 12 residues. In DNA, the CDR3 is TGCAGCGTTGGGGCGGAGAATGGTGGCTACACCTTC. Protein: CSVGAENGGYTF.

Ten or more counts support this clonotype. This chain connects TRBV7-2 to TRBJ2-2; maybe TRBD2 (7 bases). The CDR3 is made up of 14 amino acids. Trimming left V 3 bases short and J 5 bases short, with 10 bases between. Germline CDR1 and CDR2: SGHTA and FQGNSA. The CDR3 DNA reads TGTGCCAGCAGCTTGGGGGGGCTTACCGGGGAGCTGTTTTTT. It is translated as CASSLGGLTGELFF.

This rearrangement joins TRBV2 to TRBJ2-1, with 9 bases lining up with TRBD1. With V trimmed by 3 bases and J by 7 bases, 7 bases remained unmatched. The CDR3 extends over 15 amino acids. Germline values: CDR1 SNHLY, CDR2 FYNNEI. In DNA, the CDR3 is TGTGCCAGCAGTGATGCCTGGGACAGGGAGAATGAGCAGTTCTTC. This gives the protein CASSDAWDRENEQFF.

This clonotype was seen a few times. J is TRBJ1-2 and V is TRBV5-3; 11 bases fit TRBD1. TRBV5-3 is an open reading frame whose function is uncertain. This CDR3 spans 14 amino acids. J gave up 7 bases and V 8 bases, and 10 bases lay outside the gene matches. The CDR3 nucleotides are TGTGCCAGCATCCGCGGTGGGACAGGGGGTGGCTACACCTTC. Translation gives CASIRGGTGGGYTF.

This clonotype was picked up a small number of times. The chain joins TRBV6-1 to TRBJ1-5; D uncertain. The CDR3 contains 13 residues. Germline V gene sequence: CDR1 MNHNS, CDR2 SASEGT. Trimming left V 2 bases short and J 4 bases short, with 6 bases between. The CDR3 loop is CASSEWQNQPQHF. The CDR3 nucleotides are TGTGCCAGCAGTGAATGGCAGAATCAGCCCCAGCATTTT.